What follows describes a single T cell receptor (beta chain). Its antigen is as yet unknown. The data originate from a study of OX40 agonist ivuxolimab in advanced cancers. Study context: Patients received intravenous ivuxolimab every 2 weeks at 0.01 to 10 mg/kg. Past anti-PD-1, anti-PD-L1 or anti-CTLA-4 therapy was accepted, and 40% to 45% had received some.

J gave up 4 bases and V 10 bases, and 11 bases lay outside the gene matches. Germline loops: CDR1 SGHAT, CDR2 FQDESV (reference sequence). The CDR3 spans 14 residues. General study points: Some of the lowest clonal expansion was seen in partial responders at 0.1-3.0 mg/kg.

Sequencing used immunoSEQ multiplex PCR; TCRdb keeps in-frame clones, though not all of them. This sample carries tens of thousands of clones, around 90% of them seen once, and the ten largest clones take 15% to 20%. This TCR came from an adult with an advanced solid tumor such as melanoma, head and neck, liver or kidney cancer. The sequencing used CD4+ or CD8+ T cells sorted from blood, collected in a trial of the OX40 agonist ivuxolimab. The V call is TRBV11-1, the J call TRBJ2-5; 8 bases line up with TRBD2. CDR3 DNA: TGTGCCAAAAGGCTCCCGGGGGGGCCAGAGACCCAGTACTTC. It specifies CAKRLPGGPETQYF.